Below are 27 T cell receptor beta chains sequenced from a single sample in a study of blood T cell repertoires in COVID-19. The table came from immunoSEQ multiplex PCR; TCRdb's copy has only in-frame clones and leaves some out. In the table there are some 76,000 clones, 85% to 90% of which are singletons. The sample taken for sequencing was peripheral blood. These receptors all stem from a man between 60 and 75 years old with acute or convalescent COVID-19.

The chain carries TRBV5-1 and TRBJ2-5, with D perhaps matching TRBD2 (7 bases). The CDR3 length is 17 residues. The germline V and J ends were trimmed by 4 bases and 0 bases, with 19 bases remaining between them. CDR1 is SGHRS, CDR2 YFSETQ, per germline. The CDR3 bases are TGCGCCAGCAGCAGGACAGCGGGACAAACGTACCAAGAGACCCAGTACTTC. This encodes CASSRTAGQTYQETQYF.

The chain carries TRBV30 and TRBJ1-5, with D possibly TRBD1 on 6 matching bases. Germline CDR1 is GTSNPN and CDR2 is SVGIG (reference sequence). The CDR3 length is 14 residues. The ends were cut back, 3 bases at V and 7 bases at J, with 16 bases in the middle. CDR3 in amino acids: CAWSSGGAYQPQHF. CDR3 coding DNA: TGTGCCTGGAGCTCCGGGGGGGCGTACCAGCCCCAGCATTTT.

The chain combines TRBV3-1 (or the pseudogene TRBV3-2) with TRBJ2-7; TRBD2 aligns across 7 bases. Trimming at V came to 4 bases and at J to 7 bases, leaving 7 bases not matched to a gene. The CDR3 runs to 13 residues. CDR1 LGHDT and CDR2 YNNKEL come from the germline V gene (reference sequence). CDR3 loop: CASSPGLSLEQYF. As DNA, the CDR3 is TGTGCCAGCAGCCCGGGACTATCTTTGGAGCAGTACTTC.

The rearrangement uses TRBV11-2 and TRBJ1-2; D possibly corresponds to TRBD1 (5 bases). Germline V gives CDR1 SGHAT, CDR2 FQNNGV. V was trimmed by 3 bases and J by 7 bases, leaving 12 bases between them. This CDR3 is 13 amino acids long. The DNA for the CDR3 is TGTGCCAGCAGCTTTAGCAGGGCGGTTGGCTACACCTTC. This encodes CASSFSRAVGYTF.

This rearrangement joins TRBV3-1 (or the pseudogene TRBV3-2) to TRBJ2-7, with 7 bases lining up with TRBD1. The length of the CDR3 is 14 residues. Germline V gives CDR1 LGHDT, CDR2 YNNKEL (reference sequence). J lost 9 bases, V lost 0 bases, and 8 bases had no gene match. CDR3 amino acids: CASSQDWTGSWQYF. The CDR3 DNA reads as TGTGCCAGCAGCCAAGACTGGACAGGATCATGGCAGTACTTC.

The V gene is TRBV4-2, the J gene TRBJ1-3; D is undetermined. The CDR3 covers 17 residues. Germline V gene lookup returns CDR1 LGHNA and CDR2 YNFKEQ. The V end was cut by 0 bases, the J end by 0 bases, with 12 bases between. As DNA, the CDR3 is TGTGCCAGCAGCCAAGATAGGCGGTCCCTCTCTGGAAACACCATATATTTT. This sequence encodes CASSQDRRSLSGNTIYF.

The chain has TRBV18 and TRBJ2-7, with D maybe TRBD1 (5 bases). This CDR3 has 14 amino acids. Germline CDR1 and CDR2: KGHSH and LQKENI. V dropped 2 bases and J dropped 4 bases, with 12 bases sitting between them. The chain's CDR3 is CASSPNGAGYEQYF. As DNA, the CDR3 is TGTGCCAGCTCACCAAATGGGGCTGGATACGAGCAGTACTTC.

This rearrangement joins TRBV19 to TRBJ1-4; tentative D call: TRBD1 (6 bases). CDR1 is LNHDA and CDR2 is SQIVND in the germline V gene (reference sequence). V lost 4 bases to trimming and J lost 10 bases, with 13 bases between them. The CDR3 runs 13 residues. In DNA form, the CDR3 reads TGTGCCAGTAGTACATACCCACAGGGAAAACTGTTTTTT. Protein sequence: CASSTYPQGKLFF.

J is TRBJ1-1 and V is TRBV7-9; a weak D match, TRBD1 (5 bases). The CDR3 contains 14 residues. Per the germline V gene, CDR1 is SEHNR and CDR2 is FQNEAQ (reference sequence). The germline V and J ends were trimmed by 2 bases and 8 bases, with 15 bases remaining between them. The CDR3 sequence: CASSLNGGTGEAFF. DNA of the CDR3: TGTGCCAGCAGCTTAAACGGGGGAACGGGAGAAGCTTTCTTT.

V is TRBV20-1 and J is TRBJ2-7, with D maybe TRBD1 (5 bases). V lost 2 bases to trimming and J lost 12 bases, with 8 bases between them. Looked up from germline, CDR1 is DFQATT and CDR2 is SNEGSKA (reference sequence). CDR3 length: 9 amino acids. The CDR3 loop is CSARQGLYF. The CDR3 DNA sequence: TGCAGTGCTAGACAGGGCCTGTACTTC.

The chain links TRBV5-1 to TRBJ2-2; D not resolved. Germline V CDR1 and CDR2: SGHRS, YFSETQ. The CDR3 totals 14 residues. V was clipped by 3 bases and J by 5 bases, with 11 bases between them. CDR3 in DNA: TGCGCCAGCAGCTCTGACGCGGCAACCGGGGAGCTGTTTTTT. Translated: CASSSDAATGELFF.

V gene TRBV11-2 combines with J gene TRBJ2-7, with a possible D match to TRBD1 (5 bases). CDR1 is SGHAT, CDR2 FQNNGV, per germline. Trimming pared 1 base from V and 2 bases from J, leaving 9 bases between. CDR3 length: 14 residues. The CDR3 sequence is CASSLASTAYEQYF. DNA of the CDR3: TGTGCCAGCAGCTTAGCATCGACAGCCTACGAGCAGTACTTC.

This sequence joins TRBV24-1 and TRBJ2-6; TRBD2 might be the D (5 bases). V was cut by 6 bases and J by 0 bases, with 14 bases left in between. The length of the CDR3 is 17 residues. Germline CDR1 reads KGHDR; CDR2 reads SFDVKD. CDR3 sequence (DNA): TGTGCCACCAGTATGACTAAAGTTACCTCTGGGGCCAACGTCCTGACTTTC. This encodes CATSMTKVTSGANVLTF.

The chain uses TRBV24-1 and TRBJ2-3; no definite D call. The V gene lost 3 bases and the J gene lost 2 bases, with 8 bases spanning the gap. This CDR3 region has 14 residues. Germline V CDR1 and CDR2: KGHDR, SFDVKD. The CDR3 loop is CATSDPSSTDTQYF. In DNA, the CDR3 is TGTGCCACCAGTGATCCGTCCTCCACAGATACGCAGTATTTT.

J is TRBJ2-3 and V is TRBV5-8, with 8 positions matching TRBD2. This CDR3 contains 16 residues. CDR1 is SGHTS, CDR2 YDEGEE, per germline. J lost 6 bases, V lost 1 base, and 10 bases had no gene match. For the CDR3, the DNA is TGTGCCAGCAGCTTGTCGTTGAGCGGGAGAGGCGATACGCAGTATTTT. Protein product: CASSLSLSGRGDTQYF.

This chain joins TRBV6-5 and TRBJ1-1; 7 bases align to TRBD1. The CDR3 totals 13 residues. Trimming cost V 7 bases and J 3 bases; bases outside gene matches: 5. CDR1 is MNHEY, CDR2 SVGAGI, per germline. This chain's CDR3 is CASNRGQDTEAFF. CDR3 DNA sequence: TGTGCCAGCAACCGAGGACAGGACACTGAAGCTTTCTTT.

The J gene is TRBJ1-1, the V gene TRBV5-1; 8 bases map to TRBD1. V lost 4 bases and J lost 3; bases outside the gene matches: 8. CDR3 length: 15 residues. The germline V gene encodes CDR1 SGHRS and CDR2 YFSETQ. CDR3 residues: CASSPGGSGYTEAFF. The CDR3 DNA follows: TGCGCCAGCAGCCCAGGGGGCTCTGGGTACACTGAAGCTTTCTTT.

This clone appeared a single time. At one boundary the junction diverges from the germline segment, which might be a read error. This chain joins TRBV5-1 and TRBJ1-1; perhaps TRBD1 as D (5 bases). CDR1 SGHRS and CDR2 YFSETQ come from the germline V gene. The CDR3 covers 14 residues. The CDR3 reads CASKQGAREIEAFF. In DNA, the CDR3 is TGCGCTAGCAAGCAAGGGGCAAGAGAGATTGAAGCTTTCTTT.

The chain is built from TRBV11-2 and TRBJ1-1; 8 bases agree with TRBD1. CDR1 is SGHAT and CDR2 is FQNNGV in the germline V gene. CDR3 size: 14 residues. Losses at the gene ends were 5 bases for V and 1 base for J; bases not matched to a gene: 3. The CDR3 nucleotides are TGTGCCAGCAGCCCTACAGGGGGGAACACTGAAGCTTTCTTT. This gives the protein CASSPTGGNTEAFF. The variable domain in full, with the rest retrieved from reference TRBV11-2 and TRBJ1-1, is EAGVAQSPRYKIIEKRQSVAFWCNPISGHATLYWYQQILGQGPKLLIQFQNNGVVDDSQLPKDRFSAERLKGVDSTLKIQPAKLEDSAVYLCASSPTGGNTEAFFGQGTRLTVV.

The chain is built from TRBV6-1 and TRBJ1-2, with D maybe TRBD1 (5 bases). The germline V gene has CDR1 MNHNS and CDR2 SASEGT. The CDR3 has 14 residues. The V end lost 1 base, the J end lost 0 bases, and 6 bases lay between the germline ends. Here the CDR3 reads CASSEGRANYGYTF. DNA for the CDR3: TGTGCCAGCAGTGAAGGCAGGGCTAACTATGGCTACACCTTC.

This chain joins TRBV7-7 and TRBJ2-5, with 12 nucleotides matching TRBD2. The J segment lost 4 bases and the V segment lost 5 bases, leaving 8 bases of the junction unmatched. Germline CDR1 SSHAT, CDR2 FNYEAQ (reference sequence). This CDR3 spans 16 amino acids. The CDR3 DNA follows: TGTGCCAGCAGCGCTGGACTAGCGGGAAGTGGAGAGACCCAGTACTTC. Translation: CASSAGLAGSGETQYF.

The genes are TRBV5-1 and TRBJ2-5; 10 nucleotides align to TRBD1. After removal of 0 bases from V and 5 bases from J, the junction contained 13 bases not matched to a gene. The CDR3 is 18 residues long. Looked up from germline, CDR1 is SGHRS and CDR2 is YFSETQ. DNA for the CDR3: TGCGCCAGCAGCTTGGTCGTGCGACAGGGGGCGCTTTCGGAGACCCAGTACTTC. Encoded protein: CASSLVVRQGALSETQYF.

CDR3 bases: TGTGCCAGCAGCTCGTTGGCTTCGAACACCGGGGAGCTGTTTTTT. Its translation: CASSSLASNTGELFF. The chain links TRBV5-6 to TRBJ2-2; D uncertain. V lost 3 bases and J 0 bases, leaving 9 bases between the germline ends. Germline CDR1 and CDR2: SGHDT and YYEEEE. The CDR3 length is 15 residues.

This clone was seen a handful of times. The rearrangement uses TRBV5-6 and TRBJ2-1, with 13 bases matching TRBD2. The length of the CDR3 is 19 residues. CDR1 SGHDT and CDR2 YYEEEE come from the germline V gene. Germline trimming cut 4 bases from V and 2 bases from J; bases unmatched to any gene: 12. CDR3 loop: CASSRPGTSGEAAYNEQFF. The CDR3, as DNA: TGTGCCAGCAGCCGGCCCGGGACTAGCGGGGAGGCTGCCTACAATGAGCAGTTCTTC. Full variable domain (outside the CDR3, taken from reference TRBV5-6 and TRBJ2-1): DAGVTQSPTHLIKTRGQQVTLRCSPKSGHDTVSWYQQALGQGPQFIFQYYEEEERQRGNFPDRFSGHQFPNYSSELNVNALLLGDSALYLCASSRPGTSGEAAYNEQFFGPGTRLTVL.

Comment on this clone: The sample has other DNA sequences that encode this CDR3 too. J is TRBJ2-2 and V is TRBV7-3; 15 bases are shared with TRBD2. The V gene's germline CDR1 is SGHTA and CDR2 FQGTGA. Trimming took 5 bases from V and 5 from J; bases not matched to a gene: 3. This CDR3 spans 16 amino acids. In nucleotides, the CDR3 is TGTGCCAGCAGCCGGACTAGCGGGGGGGGGACCGGGGAGCTGTTTTTT. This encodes CASSRTSGGGTGELFF.

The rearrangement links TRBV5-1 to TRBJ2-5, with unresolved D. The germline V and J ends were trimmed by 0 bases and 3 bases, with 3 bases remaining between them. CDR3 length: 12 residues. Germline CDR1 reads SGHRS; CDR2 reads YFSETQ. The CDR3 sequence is CASSLAEETQYF. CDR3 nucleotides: TGCGCCAGCAGCTTGGCAGAAGAGACCCAGTACTTC.

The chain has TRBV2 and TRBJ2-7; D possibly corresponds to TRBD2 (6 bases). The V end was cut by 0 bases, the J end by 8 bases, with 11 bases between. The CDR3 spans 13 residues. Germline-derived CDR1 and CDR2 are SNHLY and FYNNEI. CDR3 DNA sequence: TGTGCCAGCAGTGAAGCGCTGGAGGGGAAGCAGTACTTC. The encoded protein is CASSEALEGKQYF.